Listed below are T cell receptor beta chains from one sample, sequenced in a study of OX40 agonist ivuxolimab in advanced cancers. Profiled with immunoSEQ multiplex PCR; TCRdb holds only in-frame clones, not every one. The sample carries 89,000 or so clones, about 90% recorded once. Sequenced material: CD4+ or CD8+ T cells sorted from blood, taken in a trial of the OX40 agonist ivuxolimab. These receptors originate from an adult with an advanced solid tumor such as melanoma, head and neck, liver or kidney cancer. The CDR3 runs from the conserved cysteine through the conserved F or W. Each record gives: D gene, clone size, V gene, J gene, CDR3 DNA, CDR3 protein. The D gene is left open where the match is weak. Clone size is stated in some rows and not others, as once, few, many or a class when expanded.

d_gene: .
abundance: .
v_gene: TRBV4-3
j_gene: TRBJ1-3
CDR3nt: TGCGCCAGCAGCCAAGATGGGGGAAGGGTCTCTCGTGGAAACACCATATATTTT
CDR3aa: CASSQDGGRVSRGNTIYF

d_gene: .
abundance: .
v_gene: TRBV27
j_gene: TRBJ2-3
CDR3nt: TGTGCCAGCAGTTTATCGCAGGGCCTAGATACGCAGTATTTT
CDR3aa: CASSLSQGLDTQYF

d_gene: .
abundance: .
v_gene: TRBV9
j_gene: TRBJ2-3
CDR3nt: TGTGCCAGCAGCGTAGGCAGGCAACCTGTCACAGATACGCAGTATTTT
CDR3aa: CASSVGRQPVTDTQYF

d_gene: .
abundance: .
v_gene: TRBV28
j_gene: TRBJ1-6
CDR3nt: TGTGCCAGCAGTTTAGGTGTTCCGGCAGAGAGAAGCTCCTATAATTCACCCCTCCACTTT
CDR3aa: CASSLGVPAERSSYNSPLHF

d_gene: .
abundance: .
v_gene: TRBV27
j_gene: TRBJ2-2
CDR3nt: TGTGCCAGCAGCCCAAGCACCGGGGAGCTGTTTTTT
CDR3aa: CASSPSTGELFF

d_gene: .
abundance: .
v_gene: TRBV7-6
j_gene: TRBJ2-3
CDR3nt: TGTGCCAGCAGCTTACCGACAGATACGCAGTATTTT
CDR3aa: CASSLPTDTQYF

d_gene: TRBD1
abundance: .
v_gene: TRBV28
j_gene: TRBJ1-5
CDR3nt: TGTGCCAGCAGTCTAGACAGGGGGGAGAATCAGCCCCAGCATTTT
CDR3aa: CASSLDRGENQPQHF

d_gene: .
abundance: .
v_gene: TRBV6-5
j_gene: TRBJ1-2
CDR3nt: TGTGCCAGCAGTTCCCTCCAGAACTATGGCTACACCTTC
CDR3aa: CASSSLQNYGYTF

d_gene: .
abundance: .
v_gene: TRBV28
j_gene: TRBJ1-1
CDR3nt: TGTGCCAGCACCCTAGACAGACATACCACTGAAGCTTTCTTT
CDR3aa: CASTLDRHTTEAFF

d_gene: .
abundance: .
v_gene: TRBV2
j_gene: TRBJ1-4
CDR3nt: TGTGCCAGCAGTGAGTTTCAAGAAAATGAAAAACTGTTTTTT
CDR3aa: CASSEFQENEKLFF

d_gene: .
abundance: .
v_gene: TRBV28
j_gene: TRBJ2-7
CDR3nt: TGTGCCAGCAGTTTAGTCAGCGAGCAGTACTTC
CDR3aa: CASSLVSEQYF

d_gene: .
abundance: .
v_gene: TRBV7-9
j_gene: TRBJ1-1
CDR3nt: TGTGCCAGCAGCTTAGGTGCAGGTGAAGCTTTCTTT
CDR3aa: CASSLGAGEAFF

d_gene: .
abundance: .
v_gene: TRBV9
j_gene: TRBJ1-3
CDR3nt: TGTGCCAGCAGGGGCGCAGCTGGAAACACCATATATTTT
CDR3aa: CASRGAAGNTIYF

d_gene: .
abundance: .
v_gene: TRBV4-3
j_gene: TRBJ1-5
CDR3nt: TGCGCCAGCAGCCAAGAAAGACAGAGTAGCAATCAGCCCCAGCATTTT
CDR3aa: CASSQERQSSNQPQHF

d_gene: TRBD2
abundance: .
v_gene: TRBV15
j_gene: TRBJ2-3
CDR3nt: TGTGCCACCAGCACGACTAGCGGGAGAGATACGCAGTATTTT
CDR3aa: CATSTTSGRDTQYF

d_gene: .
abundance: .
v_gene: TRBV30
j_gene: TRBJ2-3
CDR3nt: TGTGCCTGGAGTGTCGTAGACACAGATACGCAGTATTTT
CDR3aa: CAWSVVDTDTQYF

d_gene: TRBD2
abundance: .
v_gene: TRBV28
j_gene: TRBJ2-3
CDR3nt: TGTGCCAGCAGTCCTCTAGCGGGGGGCCTAACAGATACGCAGTATTTT
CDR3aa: CASSPLAGGLTDTQYF

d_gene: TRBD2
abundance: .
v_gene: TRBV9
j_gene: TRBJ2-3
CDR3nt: TGTGCCAGCAGCTTGGGACTAGTATTTGGCACAGATACGCAGTATTTT
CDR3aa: CASSLGLVFGTDTQYF

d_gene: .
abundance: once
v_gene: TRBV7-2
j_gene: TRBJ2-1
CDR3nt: TGTGCCAGCAGCCCCGGGGTGGGAGGTGGAAATGAGCAGTTCTTC
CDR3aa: CASSPGVGGGNEQFF

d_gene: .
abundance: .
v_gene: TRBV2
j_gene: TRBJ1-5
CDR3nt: TGTGCCAGCAGTCCTACGACTCTCTATCAGCCCCAGCATTTT
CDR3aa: CASSPTTLYQPQHF

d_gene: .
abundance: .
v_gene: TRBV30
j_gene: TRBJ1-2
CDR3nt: TGTGCCGACCCGGGAAGCAATGGCTACACCTTC
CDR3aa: CADPGSNGYTF

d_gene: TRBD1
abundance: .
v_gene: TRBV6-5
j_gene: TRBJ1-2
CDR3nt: TGTGCCAGCAGTCCCCAGACAGGGAACTATGGCTACACCTTC
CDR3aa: CASSPQTGNYGYTF

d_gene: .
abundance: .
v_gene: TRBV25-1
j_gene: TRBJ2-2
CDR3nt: TGTGCCAGCAGGATCCCGGGAGATCCCACCGGGGAGCTGTTTTTT
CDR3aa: CASRIPGDPTGELFF

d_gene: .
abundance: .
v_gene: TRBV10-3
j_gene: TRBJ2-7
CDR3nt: TGTGCCATCAAATTACACGAGCAGTACTTC
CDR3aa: CAIKLHEQYF

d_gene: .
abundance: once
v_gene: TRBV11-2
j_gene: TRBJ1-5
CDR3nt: TGTGCCAGCAGCTTGGGGCAGCAAAATCAGCCCCAGCATTTT
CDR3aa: CASSLGQQNQPQHF